This record looks at one T cell receptor (beta chain) sequence and its context. As yet, its antigen is unknown. This sample was taken from a study of T cell responses to AZD1222 COVID-19 vaccine. Repertoires were generated with immunoSEQ multiplex PCR, while TCRdb's copy carries only in-frame clones and drops some. The sample holds 140,000 to 150,000 clones, more than 85% seen once. Findings and caveats of the study: Of the AZD1222 recipients, only six or seven were seropositive at baseline.

The CDR3 is 13 residues long. Germline lookup yields CDR1 MNHEY and CDR2 SMNVEV (reference sequence). Trimming shortened V by 5 bases and J by 9 bases, and 14 bases separated the two germline ends. Here the sequenced sample was peripheral blood, taken on day 0 of AZD1222 vaccination. This receptor was taken from an adult in good health. The genes are TRBV27 and TRBJ2-1; tentatively, D is TRBD1 (6 bases). In DNA form, the CDR3 reads TGTGCCAGCAGTGTCCTTCAGGGGTTTGAGCAGTTCTTC. As protein: CASSVLQGFEQFF.